This T cell receptor beta chain was found in a study of a mutant IDH1 vaccine in newly diagnosed glioma. Study details: Patients, over weeks 1, 3, 5, 7, 11, 15, 19 and 23, received a total of eight vaccinations. Radiotherapy alone preceded vaccination by 4-6 weeks; alternatively, vaccination started with temozolomide cycles. Treated patients had a mean age of approximately 41 years and a sex split that was roughly 60% male and about 38% female.

About this clone: Its antigen is unknown.

Sequencing was performed with immunoSEQ multiplex PCR; in TCRdb, only in-frame clones are kept and a portion is missing. The table includes about 110,000 clones, approximately 87% detected once. This sample's time point: week 11, during vaccination. The study gave 300 ug of mutant IDH1 20-mer peptide per vaccine dose, with topical imiquimod. New IDH1-mutant, ATRX-lost WHO grade 3 or 4 astrocytomas occurred in donors. Per germline, CDR1 SGHRS and CDR2 YFSETQ. The V and J ends lost 1 base and 6 bases respectively, with 13 bases between them. CDR3 size: 15 residues. This sample comprised PBMCs, obtained from a glioma patient whose treatment included an IDH1 peptide vaccine. This sequence joins TRBV5-1 and TRBJ2-2; D uncertain. The clonotype was recovered from a woman between 45 and 65 years old with glioma. CDR3: CASSLTVTSAGELFF. The CDR3 DNA sequence: TGCGCCAGCAGCTTGACGGTCACCTCGGCCGGGGAGCTGTTTTTT. Together with reference TRBV5-1 and TRBJ2-2, the CDR3 gives the full variable domain: KAGVTQTPRYLIKTRGQQVTLSCSPISGHRSVSWYQQTPGQGLQFLFEYFSETQRNKGNFPGRFSGRQFSNSRSEMNVSTLELGDSALYLCASSLTVTSAGELFFGEGSRLTVL.